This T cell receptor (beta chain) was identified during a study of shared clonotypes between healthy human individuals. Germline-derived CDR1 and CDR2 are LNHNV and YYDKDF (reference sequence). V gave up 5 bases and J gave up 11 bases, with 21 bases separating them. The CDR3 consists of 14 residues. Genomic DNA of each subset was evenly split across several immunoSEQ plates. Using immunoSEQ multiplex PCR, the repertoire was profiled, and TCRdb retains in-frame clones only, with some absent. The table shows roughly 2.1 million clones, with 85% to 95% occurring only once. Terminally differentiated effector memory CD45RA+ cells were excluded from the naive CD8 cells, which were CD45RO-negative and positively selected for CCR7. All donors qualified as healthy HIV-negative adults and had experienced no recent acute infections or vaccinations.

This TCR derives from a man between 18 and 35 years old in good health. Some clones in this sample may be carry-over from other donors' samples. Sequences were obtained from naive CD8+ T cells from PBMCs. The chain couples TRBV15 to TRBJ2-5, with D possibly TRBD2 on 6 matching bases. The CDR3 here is CATSFGTLSREQYF. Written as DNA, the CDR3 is TGTGCCACCAGCTTCGGGACTCTAAGTCGAGAACAGTACTTC.